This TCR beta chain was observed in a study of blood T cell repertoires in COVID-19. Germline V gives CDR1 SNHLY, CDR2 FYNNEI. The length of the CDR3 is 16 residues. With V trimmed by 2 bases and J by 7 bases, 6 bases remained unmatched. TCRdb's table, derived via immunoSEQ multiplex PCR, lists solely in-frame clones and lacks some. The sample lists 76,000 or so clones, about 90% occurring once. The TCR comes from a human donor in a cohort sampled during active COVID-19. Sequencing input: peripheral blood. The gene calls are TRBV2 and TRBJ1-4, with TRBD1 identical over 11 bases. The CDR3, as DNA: TGTGCCAGCAGTGAATCCCAGGACAGGGGGCCTGAAAAACTGTTTTTT. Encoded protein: CASSESQDRGPEKLFF.